This T cell receptor (beta chain) stems from a study of blood T cell repertoires in COVID-19 (dated by TCRdb to 2018 to 2021). Describing the broader study: Samples covering the acute and convalescent phases of COVID-19 were provided by collaborators in the United States, Italy and Spain. Nearly every sample came with metadata listing a de-identified subject ID, COVID-19 status, age in years and sex. Where available, HLA class I and class II types were taken from metadata supplied by the sample provider and were not determined by assay-based typing. Subjects who had been exposed to COVID-19, were actively infected with it, or had recovered from it provided the deeply sampled blood TCRbeta repertoires that made up the dataset. The material from the prospective study consisted of cDNA or gDNA derived from T cells, B-cell-depleted T cells, or PBMCs. The samples were drawn from two sources: the first 160 participants of the ongoing ImmuneRACE study, and over 950 subjects contributed by 6 global collaborators. A freely available public database, intended as a resource for researchers studying the immune response to SARS-CoV-2, is where the repertoires were released.

This clone was observed once. Its antigen specificity is not known. No much larger clonotype is one base removed from it; base qualities were not supplied. TCRbeta CDR3 regions were amplified from genomic DNA by means of the immunoSEQ Assay, a bias-controlled multiplex PCR. The original pipeline was this. The number of nucleated cells in each sample was estimated from the amplification of reference gene primers within the assay. To quantify the absolute abundance of each unique TCRbeta CDR3 rearrangement, sequence reads were collapsed and filtered. For each sample, productive Simpson clonality was calculated as the square root of Simpson's diversity index across productive rearrangements. In its TCRdb copy, this immuneACCESS table keeps in-frame sequences only and misses some clones. Where compared with another copy, unresolved V genes explain less than half of these, and the others have no known cause. D and trimming were read from the DNA, whereas the V and J calls and clone size are those reported in that table. Counted in this sample were hundreds of thousands of clones; roughly 79% of them appeared once. Around 7% of the sample is taken by the ten largest.

For CDR1 and CDR2, the germline V gene (reference sequence) lists DFQATT and SNEGSKA. Its CDR3 holds 16 amino acids, cysteine through phenylalanine. The kept DNA is CDR3 alone, 48 bases in frame from the first base. V drops 3 bases and J drops 3 bases, leaving 21 bases in between. What the research found in general, with its limitations: The amount of clinical and demographic metadata varied by source and participant and was provided uncurated.

One collaborating source in Seattle enrolled patients while the patients were actively infected and followed the patients over time throughout the course of disease. Whole blood was collected in K2EDTA tubes by collaborating institutions according to the institutions' own protocols. Collaborator samples were shipped for TCRbeta analysis as frozen whole blood, isolated PBMCs, or DNA extracted from either sample type. The chain is encoded by TRBV20-1 joined to TRBJ2-7; TRBD2 is a possible D gene, resting on 5 matching bases. The source material was peripheral blood. The sequence was collected from a woman at least 80 years old with COVID-19, enrolled during active disease. The CDR3 protein is CSASLTSFPSLYEQYF. In nucleotides, the sequence is TGCAGTGCTAGTCTTACTAGTTTCCCTTCCCTCTACGAGCAGTACTTC.